This T cell receptor (beta chain) came from a study of graft-versus-host responses after intestinal transplantation. Study information: Induction with anti-thymocyte globulin, then tacrolimus and steroids for approximately three years, was given to all recipients.

Comments on this clone: The target antigen is unknown.

Per the germline V gene, CDR1 is SGHRS and CDR2 is YFSETQ. The CDR3 covers 14 residues. V was pared by 4 bases and J by 4 bases, with 14 bases between. The protocol was immunoSEQ multiplex PCR, while the TCRdb copy is restricted to in-frame clones and leaves out a portion. The sample lists tens of thousands of clones, around 91% occurring once. Findings and limits, study-wide: Allograft graft-versus-host to host-versus-graft clonal ratios ran high in patients with graft-donor T cell macrochimerism.

The rearrangement joins TRBV5-1 to TRBJ1-1; no clear D. This specimen was unstimulated CD4+ T cells sorted from spleen or lymph node cells, taken before intestinal transplant. The receptor was isolated from a human donor who received an intestinal transplant. The CDR3 loop is CASSPQAELTEAFF. The CDR3 nucleotides are TGCGCCAGCAGCCCTCAGGCCGAGCTCACTGAAGCTTTCTTT.